Included here is one TCR beta chain sequence, with context. It has no known antigen specificity. Base-call qualities are not available, and no considerably larger clone is one nucleotide away. This entry is derived from a study of blood T cell repertoires in COVID-19 (dated by TCRdb to the early 2020s). Regarding the complete study: The collaborator samples originated in the United States, Italy and Spain and spanned the acute and convalescent phases of COVID-19. The dataset comprised deeply sampled blood TCRbeta repertoires from subjects exposed to, actively infected with, or recovered from COVID-19. The material from the prospective study consisted of cDNA or gDNA derived from T cells, B-cell-depleted T cells, or PBMCs. Where available, HLA class I and class II types were taken from metadata supplied by the sample provider and were not determined by assay-based typing. The repertoires were released in a freely available public database intended as a resource for research on the immune response to SARS-CoV-2. Samples came from the ongoing ImmuneRACE study (first 160 participants) plus 1,254 subjects from 6 global collaborators. Nearly every sample came with metadata listing a de-identified subject ID, COVID-19 status, age in years and sex.

TCRbeta CDR3 regions were amplified from genomic DNA by means of the immunoSEQ Assay, a bias-controlled multiplex PCR. The published analysis was carried out like this. The number of nucleated cells in each sample was estimated from the amplification of reference gene primers within the assay. To quantify the absolute abundance of each unique TCRbeta CDR3 rearrangement, sequence reads were collapsed and filtered. Productive Simpson clonality was computed per sample as the square root of Simpson's diversity index over productive rearrangements. As stored in TCRdb, this immuneACCESS dataset retains in-frame rearrangements with V and J assigned. A fraction of the clones does not appear; measured against another copy, unresolved V genes explain less than half of the discrepancy, and the remainder lacks a known reason. The V and J calls and clone size are taken from that table; D and trimming were inferred from the DNA. This sample lists a few hundred thousand clones; 80% to 90% were detected once. The top ten constitute roughly 2.3% of the sample.

Counted from cysteine to phenylalanine, this CDR3 has 14 amino acids. Only the CDR3 region is kept as DNA, spanning 42 bases read in frame from base 1. From V the trimming removes 3 bases and from J it removes 3 bases, while the gene matches leave 3 bases of the junction unaccounted for. CDR1 and CDR2 were assigned from the germline V gene (reference sequence) as MNHEY and SMNVEV. Study-wide findings and limitations: The quantity of clinical and demographic metadata differed by source and by participant and was supplied without curation.

Participants in the prospective study were enrolled through a virtual design, were aged 18 to 89 years, and lived in 24 United States geographic areas. In the prospective study, cohorts were assigned on the basis of participant-reported clinical history obtained from a screening survey and a study questionnaire. Recovered participants in ImmuneRACE Cohort 3 were defined as having two consecutive negative NP/OP PCR tests, clearance from a healthcare professional, or resolution of symptoms. In the prospective study, mobile phlebotomists collected whole blood, serum and a nasopharyngeal or oropharyngeal swab from each participant. Prospective study participants could optionally give additional blood draws and questionnaires over a roughly two-month period. Blood samples from the prospective study were shipped frozen or at room temperature prior to DNA extraction.

The chain is assembled from TRBV27 and TRBJ2-7, with TRBD1 matching 9 junction bases. Material: PBMCs or T cells enriched from blood (not recorded which). This sequence originates from a man aged 30-40 years who had recovered from COVID-19. At the DNA level, the sequence is TGTGCCAGCAGTTTGGGGACAGGGAGCTACGAGCAGTACTTC. Protein translation: CASSLGTGSYEQYF.